The clone carrying this T cell receptor (beta chain) was counted at least ten times. This sample is part of a study of Graves' ophthalmopathy and Graves' hyperthyroidism. RNA transcripts were the template, and TCR beta CDR3 regions were amplified from them. RT-PCR was first run with HTBI primers, then multiplex PCR in a second round. MiXCR was run by TCRdb on the multiplex PCR reads, yielding one entry per CDR3 protein. The sample carries over 150,000 distinct CDR3 sequences, about 40% recorded once. Germline lookup yields CDR1 MNHEY and CDR2 SVGAGI. This CDR3 region has 14 residues. With V trimmed by 2 bases and J by 6 bases, 4 bases remained unmatched.

The sample taken for sequencing was peripheral blood. The rearrangement links TRBV6-5 to TRBJ2-7, with 10 bases that match TRBD2. This clonotype originated in a woman between 35 and 50 years old with Graves' ophthalmopathy. CDR3 bases: TGTGCCAGCAGTTACCAGCGGGGGGGACGCGAGCAGTACTTC. This encodes CASSYQRGGREQYF.